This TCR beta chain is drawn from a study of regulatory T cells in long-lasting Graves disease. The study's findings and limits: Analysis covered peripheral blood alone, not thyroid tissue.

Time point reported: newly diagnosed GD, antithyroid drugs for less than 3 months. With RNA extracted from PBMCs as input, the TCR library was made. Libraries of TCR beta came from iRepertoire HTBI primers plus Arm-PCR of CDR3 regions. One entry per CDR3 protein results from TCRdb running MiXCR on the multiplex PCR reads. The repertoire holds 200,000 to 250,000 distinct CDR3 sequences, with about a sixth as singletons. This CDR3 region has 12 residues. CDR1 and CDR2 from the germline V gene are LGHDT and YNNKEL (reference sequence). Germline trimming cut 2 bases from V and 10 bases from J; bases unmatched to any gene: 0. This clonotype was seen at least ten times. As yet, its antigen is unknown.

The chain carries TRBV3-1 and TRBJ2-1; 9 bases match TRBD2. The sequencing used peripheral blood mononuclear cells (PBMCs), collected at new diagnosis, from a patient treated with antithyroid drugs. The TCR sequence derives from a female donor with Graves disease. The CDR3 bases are TGTGCCAGCAGCCAACTAGCGGGGGAGCAGTTCTTC. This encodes CASSQLAGEQFF.